This TCR beta chain is drawn from a study of radiotherapy plus CTLA-4 blockade in lung cancer. Study details: Objective responses were seen in around 19% of patients, disease control in roughly 30%.

General study findings and limits: Early blood T cell clone dynamics reportedly forecast response best, with interferon-beta. Tumor-origin TCR clones grew in blood after radiotherapy plus ipilimumab.

In regard to this clone: Its specificity is unknown.

The CDR3 length is 14 residues. Germline V lookup: CDR1 LGHNA, CDR2 YNFKEQ. Trimming left V 5 bases short and J 0 bases short, with 10 bases between. Clones were read by immunoSEQ multiplex PCR, and TCRdb kept only the in-frame ones, dropping some. The sample contains about 110,000 clones, 70% to 90% of which appear only once. Patients in the study, people with chemo-refractory metastatic non-small-cell lung cancer, received focal radiation plus ipilimumab CTLA-4 blockade. Sequenced here: peripheral blood, sampled from a patient treated with radiotherapy plus ipilimumab. The clonotype comes from a human donor with non-small cell lung cancer that progressed on radiotherapy plus ipilimumab. Some clones in this sample may be carry-over from other donors' samples. The chain employs TRBV4-2 and TRBJ1-1; D unresolved. The chain's CDR3 is CASSELGVNTEAFF. In DNA form, the CDR3 reads TGTGCCAGCAGCGAATTGGGTGTGAACACTGAAGCTTTCTTT.